The clone carrying this T cell receptor beta chain was detected many times. The data derive from a study of neurological immune-mediated disorders. 5'RACE with 10-nucleotide random UMIs generated the cDNA. TCRdb re-called the 5' RACE reads through MiXCR, storing one row per CDR3 protein. The sample has approximately 40,000 distinct CDR3 sequences, approximately 10% seen once. J was trimmed by 2 bases and V by 0 bases; bases with no gene match: 4. CDR1 is LGHDT, CDR2 YNNKEL, per germline (reference sequence). The CDR3 runs to 16 residues. The chain couples TRBV3-1 to TRBJ2-1; the match to TRBD1 covers 7 bases. This TCR was recovered from a woman aged 25 to 45 with HTLV-1-associated myelopathy (HAM/TSP). The sequencing input was PBMCs. Here the CDR3 DNA reads TGTGCCAGCAGCCAAGAACAGGGGCCCACCTACAATGAGCAGTTCTTC. This translates into CASSQEQGPTYNEQFF.